Below, one T cell receptor beta chain is given with its context. Measured with immunoSEQ multiplex PCR; TCRdb has only the in-frame clones, and not every one. Of tens of thousands of clones in the sample, approximately 84% are singletons; the top ten hold about a fifth. V gave up 0 bases and J gave up 1 base, with 9 bases separating them. Germline V lookup: CDR1 SGHAT, CDR2 FQNNGV. CDR3 length: 15 amino acids. People who had autoimmune disease history or systemic immunosuppression were excluded. The data derive from a study of OX40 agonist ivuxolimab in advanced cancers. This material consisted of CD4+ or CD8+ T cells sorted from blood, taken in a trial of the OX40 agonist ivuxolimab. The clonotype comes from an adult with an advanced solid tumor such as melanoma, head and neck, liver or kidney cancer. The V and J genes are TRBV11-2 and TRBJ1-1; D not certain. DNA for the CDR3: TGTGCCAGCAGCTTAGATCGGGTCCCGAACACTGAAGCTTTCTTT. Amino acids: CASSLDRVPNTEAFF.